This record covers a single TCR beta chain. Clones were sequenced by immunoSEQ multiplex PCR, and TCRdb holds only the in-frame ones, with some missing. The table shows 170,000 or so clones, with more than 85% occurring only once. This record belongs to a study of blood T cell repertoires in COVID-19. Background on the study: COVID-19 samples, acute and convalescent, were from the United States, Italy and Spain.

This TCR derives from a man between 40 and 49 years old with active or convalescent COVID-19. Sequencing was carried out using peripheral blood.

The CDR3 DNA follows: TGTGCCAGCAGTGCCCAGGGGGCGCTTTACGAGCAGTACTTC. The encoded protein is CASSAQGALYEQYF. The V call is TRBV2, the J call TRBJ2-7; 8 positions agree with TRBD1. Germline V lookup: CDR1 SNHLY, CDR2 FYNNEI. There are 14 residues in the CDR3. Losses at the gene ends were 4 bases for V and 4 bases for J; bases not matched to a gene: 6.